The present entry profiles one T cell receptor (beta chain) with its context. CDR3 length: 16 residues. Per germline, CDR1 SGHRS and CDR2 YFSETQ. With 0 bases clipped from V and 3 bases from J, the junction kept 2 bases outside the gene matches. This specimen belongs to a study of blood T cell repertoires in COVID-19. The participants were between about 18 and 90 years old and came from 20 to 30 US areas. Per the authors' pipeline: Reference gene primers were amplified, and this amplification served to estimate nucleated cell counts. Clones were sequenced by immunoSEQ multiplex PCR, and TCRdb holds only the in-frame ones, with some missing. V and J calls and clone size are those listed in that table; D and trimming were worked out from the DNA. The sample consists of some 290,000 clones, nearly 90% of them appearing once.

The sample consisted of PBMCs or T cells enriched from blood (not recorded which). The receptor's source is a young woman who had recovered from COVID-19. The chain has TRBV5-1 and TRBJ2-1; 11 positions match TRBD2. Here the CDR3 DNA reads TGCGCCAGCAGCTTGGGACTAGCGGGGTTCTACAATGAGCAGTTCTTC. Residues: CASSLGLAGFYNEQFF.